The 18 T cell receptor beta chains in this list originate from one sample, sequenced in a study of blood T cell repertoires in COVID-19. Assay: immunoSEQ multiplex PCR; the TCRdb copy retains only in-frame clones and omits some. This sample has 220,000 or so clones, with around 90% found just once. Specimen: PBMCs or T cells enriched from blood (not recorded which). Receptor source: a man aged 25-45 years who had been exposed to COVID-19.

This clone was counted a single time. The CDR3 reads CASSKDSSVSNQPQHF. Here the CDR3 DNA reads TGTGCCAGCAGCAAAGATTCATCGGTTAGCAATCAGCCCCAGCATTTT. The J gene is TRBJ1-5, the V gene TRBV27; D gene unclear. Trimming shortened V by 6 bases and J by 0 bases, and 15 bases separated the two germline ends. The germline gives CDR1 MNHEY, CDR2 SMNVEV (reference sequence). The length of the CDR3 is 16 residues.

This sequence joins TRBV5-6 and TRBJ1-5, with a possible D match to TRBD1 (5 bases). This CDR3 is built from 17 residues. Trimming took 0 bases from V and 0 from J, leaving 13 bases between them. Germline V lookup: CDR1 SGHDT, CDR2 YYEEEE. The CDR3 sequence is CASSLAKDTYSNQPQHF. For the CDR3, the DNA is TGTGCCAGCAGCTTGGCCAAGGACACATATAGCAATCAGCCCCAGCATTTT.

This rearrangement joins TRBV28 to TRBJ2-4; D unresolved. The length of the CDR3 is 18 residues. Germline V gene lookup returns CDR1 MDHEN and CDR2 SYDVKM. V was cut by 7 bases and J by 4 bases, with 26 bases left in between. The CDR3 bases are TGTGCCAGCACCGAGTTACTCCCCAGGAACAGAATTAAAAACATTCAGTACTTC. It encodes CASTELLPRNRIKNIQYF.

This rearrangement joins TRBV11-2 to TRBJ2-5; perhaps TRBD2 as D (7 bases). CDR1 and CDR2 (germline): SGHAT, FQNNGV. The CDR3 spans 16 residues. V was clipped by 1 base and J by 3 bases, with 15 bases between them. As DNA, the CDR3 is TGTGCCAGCAGCTTAGGTCTAGGGGGAGGGGAAGAGACCCAGTACTTC. This sequence encodes CASSLGLGGGEETQYF.

The chain carries TRBV25-1 and TRBJ1-2; D uncertain. Germline-derived CDR1 and CDR2 are MGHDK and SYGVNS. The CDR3 covers 13 residues. V was shortened by 3 bases and J by 7 bases, with 12 bases between the two germline ends. The CDR3 protein is CASSEGFRVGYTF. The CDR3 DNA is TGTGCCAGCAGTGAGGGTTTTCGGGTTGGCTACACCTTC.

The chain is built from TRBV7-6 and TRBJ1-5, with 11 bases fitting TRBD1. The germline V gene has CDR1 SGHVS and CDR2 FNYEAQ. J was trimmed by 1 base and V by 5 bases; bases with no gene match: 4. The CDR3 runs 16 residues. Here the CDR3 DNA reads TGTGCCAGCAGCCAAGGGACAGGGGGGAGCAATCAGCCCCAGCATTTT. It translates to CASSQGTGGSNQPQHF.

The chain is built from TRBV18 and TRBJ2-1; TRBD2 matches at 13 bases. The germline V gene encodes CDR1 KGHSH and CDR2 LQKENI. The CDR3 loop spans 15 amino acids. Germline trimming cut 4 bases from V and 7 bases from J; bases unmatched to any gene: 4. The CDR3 region is CASSQTSGGTNEQFF. CDR3 coding DNA: TGTGCCAGCTCACAGACTAGCGGGGGGACAAATGAGCAGTTCTTC.

This clone has a single count. The chain has TRBV19 and TRBJ2-1; no clear D gene. Deletions cut 3 bases from V and 7 bases from J, with 4 bases between. Looked up from germline, CDR1 is LNHDA and CDR2 is SQIVND (reference sequence). This CDR3 has 11 residues. The CDR3 DNA is TGTGCCAGTAGTATTCGGAATGAGCAGTTCTTC. Its protein is CASSIRNEQFF.

V usage is TRBV3-1 (or the pseudogene TRBV3-2) and J usage is TRBJ1-2, with TRBD1 as a possible D gene (6 bases). In germline, CDR1 is LGHDT, CDR2 YNNKEL (reference sequence). Trimming left V 1 base short and J 8 bases short, with 11 bases between. This CDR3 comprises 13 residues. CDR3 in amino acids: CASSQVGAQGYTF. DNA for the CDR3: TGTGCCAGCAGCCAAGTGGGGGCGCAGGGCTACACCTTC.

The V and J genes are TRBV5-1 and TRBJ2-3; tentative D call: TRBD2 (5 bases). CDR1 is SGHRS and CDR2 is YFSETQ in the germline V gene. This CDR3 region has 15 residues. V shed 6 bases and J shed 1 base, with 15 bases lying between them. CDR3 sequence: CASNLGVVGTDTQYF. The CDR3 DNA follows: TGCGCCAGCAACCTCGGGGTTGTGGGCACAGATACGCAGTATTTT.

The chain joins TRBV27 to TRBJ2-4; TRBD1 matches at 9 bases. Trimming removed 6 bases from V and 6 bases from J; junction bases left unmatched: 3. Germline V lookup: CDR1 MNHEY, CDR2 SMNVEV (reference sequence). The CDR3 loop spans 13 amino acids. Here the CDR3 DNA reads TGTGCCAGCAGGGGACAGGGAAGAAACATTCAGTACTTC. Translation gives CASRGQGRNIQYF.

The chain uses TRBV7-3 and TRBJ1-1; unclear D gene. This CDR3 has 14 amino acids. Per germline, CDR1 SGHTA and CDR2 FQGTGA. V shed 5 bases and J shed 8 bases, with 18 bases lying between them. This chain's CDR3 is CASSLDKATREAFF. CDR3 in DNA: TGTGCCAGCAGCCTCGACAAGGCCACTAGAGAAGCTTTCTTT.

This chain connects TRBV5-4 to TRBJ2-5; 9 nucleotides agree with TRBD2. The CDR3 runs to 16 residues. V was clipped by 0 bases and J by 2 bases; unmatched bases: 5. CDR1 and CDR2 from the germline V gene are SGHNT and YYREEE (reference sequence). The CDR3 DNA reads TGTGCCAGCAGCTTGGGAGCGGGGGGTTATCAAGAGACCCAGTACTTC. Translating gives CASSLGAGGYQETQYF. Together with reference TRBV5-4 and TRBJ2-5, the CDR3 gives the full variable domain: ETGVTQSPTHLIKTRGQQVTLRCSSQSGHNTVSWYQQALGQGPQFIFQYYREEENGRGNFPPRFSGLQFPNYSSELNVNALELDDSALYLCASSLGAGGYQETQYFGPGTRLLVL.

This chain connects TRBV19 to TRBJ2-7; 7 bases match TRBD2. Germline V gene sequence: CDR1 LNHDA, CDR2 SQIVND (reference sequence). This CDR3 is 16 amino acids long. The V segment lost 7 bases and the J segment 0 bases; nucleotides outside the gene matches: 12. In nucleotides, the CDR3 is TGTGCCAGTAAGGCCCCCATGGGGGGGGGCTCCTACGAGCAGTACTTC. Its translation is CASKAPMGGGSYEQYF.

The V gene is TRBV5-5, the J gene TRBJ1-3, with a weak D call TRBD1 (5 bases). The CDR3 runs to 15 residues. The germline V and J ends were trimmed by 3 bases and 2 bases, with 12 bases remaining between them. Germline V gene data show CDR1 as SGHKS and CDR2 as YYEKEE (reference sequence). The CDR3: CASSSIIGAGNTIYF. DNA for the CDR3: TGTGCCAGCAGCTCCATCATAGGGGCTGGAAACACCATATATTTT.

The rearrangement links TRBV19 to TRBJ2-7, with D possibly TRBD1 on 6 matching bases. In germline, CDR1 is LNHDA, CDR2 SQIVND (reference sequence). There are 14 residues in the CDR3. The V end lost 4 bases, the J end lost 5 bases, and 15 bases lay between the germline ends. CDR3 region: CASSTETGLDEQYF. The CDR3, as DNA: TGTGCCAGTAGTACAGAAACAGGGTTAGACGAGCAGTACTTC. The full variable domain, rest sourced from reference TRBV19 and TRBJ2-7, is DGGITQSPKYLFRKEGQNVTLSCEQNLNHDAMYWYRQDPGQGLRLIYYSQIVNDFQKGDIAEGYSVSREKKESFPLTVTSAQKNPTAFYLCASSTETGLDEQYFGPGTRLTVT.

V usage is TRBV7-8 and J usage is TRBJ1-2, with 8 bases identical to TRBD1. The germline gives CDR1 SGHVS, CDR2 FQNEAQ. This CDR3 has 16 amino acids. The V gene end was trimmed by 1 base and the J gene end by 4 bases; junction bases not matched to a gene: 8. As DNA, the CDR3 is TGTGCCAGCAGCTTAGGTCCGGGACAGGTGGGCTATGGCTACACCTTC. This sequence encodes CASSLGPGQVGYGYTF.

V and J are TRBV27 and TRBJ1-1; D not resolved. The V end was cut by 5 bases, the J end by 4 bases, with 14 bases between. The CDR3 contains 14 residues. Germline V CDR1 and CDR2: MNHEY, SMNVEV (reference sequence). CDR3 sequence: CASSPLQEGTEAFF. CDR3 in DNA: TGTGCCAGCAGTCCTTTGCAAGAGGGCACTGAAGCTTTCTTT.